This T cell receptor beta chain was sequenced during a study of early T cells in non-severe SARS-CoV-2 infection. Germline values: CDR1 MNHEY, CDR2 SVGAGI. The CDR3 sequence is 15 residues long. The V end was cut by 7 bases, the J end by 0 bases, with 14 bases between. This clonotype was counted ten times or more. Molecules of cDNA were individually given unique molecular identifiers that were attached to them. Using its own MiXCR run on the 5' RACE reads, TCRdb lists one record per CDR3 protein. The table records tens of thousands of distinct CDR3 sequences, roughly 5.3% of them present only once. The TCR comes from an adult who was a healthcare worker with PCR-confirmed SARS-CoV-2 infection or an uninfected control (not recorded which). The chain links TRBV6-5 to TRBJ2-3; D gene uncertain. Input material: whole blood. CDR3 nucleotide sequence: TGTGCCAGCAAAAAACTATCAACTAGCACAGATACGCAGTATTTT. Encoded protein: CASKKLSTSTDTQYF.